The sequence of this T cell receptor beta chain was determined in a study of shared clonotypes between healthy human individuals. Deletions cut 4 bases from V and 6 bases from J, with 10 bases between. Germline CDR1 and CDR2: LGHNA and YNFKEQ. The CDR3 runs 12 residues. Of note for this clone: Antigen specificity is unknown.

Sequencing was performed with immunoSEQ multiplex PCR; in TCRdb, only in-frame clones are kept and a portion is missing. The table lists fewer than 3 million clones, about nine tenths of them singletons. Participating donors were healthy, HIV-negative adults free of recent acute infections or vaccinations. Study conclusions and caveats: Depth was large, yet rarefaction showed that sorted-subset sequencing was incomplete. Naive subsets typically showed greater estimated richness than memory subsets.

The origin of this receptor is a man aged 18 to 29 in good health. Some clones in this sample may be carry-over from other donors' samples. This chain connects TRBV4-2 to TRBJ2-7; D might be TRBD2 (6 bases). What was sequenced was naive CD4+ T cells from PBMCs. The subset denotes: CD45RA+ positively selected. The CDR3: CASSRTTGEQYF. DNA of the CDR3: TGTGCCAGCAGCCGGACTACTGGCGAGCAGTACTTC.